Described below is a single T cell receptor beta chain sequence and its context. Antigen specificity is unknown. This specimen comes from a study of CXCR3-negative and CXCR3-positive naive CD8 T cells. Study context: Per-library TRB read counts averaged about 1.5 +/- 0.3 million, adding up to 130 million to 150 million in total. Study-wide results and caveats: CXCR3 expression partially decreased after cryopreservation; most assays used fresh PBMCs. TRBV-TRBJ usage was similar across naive CXCR3 subsets but distinct in memory cells. TRB CDR3 hydrophobicity was greater in CXCR3-positive naive cells than in CXCR3-negative naive cells.

UMI labels and 5' RACE were used to prepare the TRB cDNA libraries. TCRdb reprocessed the 5' RACE reads; each CDR3 protein has one entry and no DNA is given. Recorded for this sample: about 130,000 distinct CDR3 sequences. Germline assignment: CDR1 MNHNY and CDR2 SVGAGI (reference sequence). The CDR3 spans 15 residues. V and J are TRBV6-6 and TRBJ2-7; TCRdb picks TRBD2, but there is no DNA to check that call. The specimen sequenced was naive CXCR3- CD8+ T cells from blood. Stated subset: CD45RO-CCR7+CD27+CD95- naive CD8+ T cells lacking CXCR3 (TNR3-). This sequence originates from a human donor in good health. Some clones in this sample may be carry-over from other donors' samples. The CDR3 spells CASRETSGPTYEQYF.